The entry below gives a single T cell receptor beta chain sequence along with its context. This specimen belongs to a study of blood T cell repertoires in COVID-19. About the study: PBMCs, B-cell-depleted T cells, or T cells provided the cDNA or gDNA that made up the material.

Per the germline V gene, CDR1 is SGHAT and CDR2 is FQNNGV. There are 16 residues in the CDR3. J was trimmed by 9 bases and V by 5 bases; bases with no gene match: 13. As originally analysed: Quantification of nucleated cells was approximated via reference gene primer amplification. The data were produced by immunoSEQ multiplex PCR, yet TCRdb's version contains in-frame clones alone and is incomplete. The V and J calls and clone size are taken from that table; D and trimming were inferred from the DNA. The table has about half a million clones, roughly 89% seen once. This sequence originates from a man aged 18 to 35 with COVID-19, enrolled during active disease. The V gene is TRBV11-2, the J gene TRBJ1-6, with 7 bases matching TRBD1. Input material: peripheral blood. CDR3 sequence (DNA): TGTGCCAGCAGCCCGACCGGACAGGCCAGAGGTTCACCCCTCCACTTT. Translated: CASSPTGQARGSPLHF.